A selection of T cell receptor beta chains follows, all from one sample in a study of spatial heterogeneity in lung cancer. TCRdb passed the 5' RACE reads through MiXCR, listing each CDR3 protein once. The repertoire has about 120,000 distinct CDR3 sequences, 9% to 15% of them found once; the top ten carry roughly 15%. This specimen was PBMCs, taken at follow-up. The receptors originated from a male donor with early-stage non-small cell lung cancer. The CDR3 runs from the conserved cysteine through the conserved F or W. The order of the fields is CDR3 DNA, CDR3 protein, D gene, V gene, clone size, J gene. D genes are given only for firm matches. Expanded clones are given a class, and other clones once, few, many or no size at all.

CDR3 DNA: TGTGCCAGCAGCCCCCAAGGGGGCACAGATACGCAGTATTTT; CDR3 protein: CASSPQGGTDTQYF; D gene: -; V gene: TRBV7-2; clone size: many; J gene: TRBJ2-3
CDR3 DNA: TGTGCCAGCTCTCAGGGGGGAGAGACCCAGTACTTC; CDR3 protein: CASSQGGETQYF; D gene: -; V gene: TRBV18; clone size: -; J gene: TRBJ2-5
CDR3 DNA: TGCGCCAGCAGCGCCCGGCGCGATCAGCCCCAGCATTTT; CDR3 protein: CASSARRDQPQHF; D gene: -; V gene: TRBV10-1; clone size: few; J gene: TRBJ1-5
CDR3 DNA: TGTGCCAGCAGCGAGGGTTCAGGGTCCTACAATGAGCAGTTCTTC; CDR3 protein: CASSEGSGSYNEQFF; D gene: -; V gene: TRBV7-3; clone size: once; J gene: TRBJ2-1
CDR3 DNA: TGTGCCACCAGTGACATCTACGAGCAGTACTTC; CDR3 protein: CATSDIYEQYF; D gene: -; V gene: TRBV24-1; clone size: -; J gene: TRBJ2-7
CDR3 DNA: TGTGCCAGCAGCCCGGGACTAGGCCTTTCGTTC; CDR3 protein: CASSPGLGLSF; D gene: TRBD2; V gene: TRBV7-2; clone size: few; J gene: TRBJ2-7
CDR3 DNA: TGTGCCACCAGCCCCAGGATGGGTGAAAAACTGTTTTTT; CDR3 protein: CATSPRMGEKLFF; D gene: -; V gene: TRBV24-1; clone size: -; J gene: TRBJ1-4
CDR3 DNA: TGCAGTGCTCCCTCATTGGGGCGGGGGGCCAATGAGCAGTTCTTC; CDR3 protein: CSAPSLGRGANEQFF; D gene: TRBD2; V gene: TRBV20-1; clone size: few; J gene: TRBJ2-1
CDR3 DNA: TGCAGTGCTAGGGGCGGGTTGAACACCGGGGAGCTGTTTTTT; CDR3 protein: CSARGGLNTGELFF; D gene: -; V gene: TRBV20-1; clone size: few; J gene: TRBJ2-2
CDR3 DNA: TGCGCCAGCAGCTTGGCGGGCATAGATACGCAGTATTTT; CDR3 protein: CASSLAGIDTQYF; D gene: -; V gene: TRBV5-1; clone size: many; J gene: TRBJ2-3
CDR3 DNA: TGTGCCAGCAGTTTGAGTCGGGACACAGATACGCAGTATTTT; CDR3 protein: CASSLSRDTDTQYF; D gene: -; V gene: TRBV28; clone size: many; J gene: TRBJ2-3
CDR3 DNA: TGTGCCAGCAACGGTTTTAGAAGCACCGGGGAGCTGTTTTTT; CDR3 protein: CASNGFRSTGELFF; D gene: -; V gene: TRBV12-3/TRBV12-4; clone size: many; J gene: TRBJ2-2
CDR3 DNA: TGTGCCAGCAGGACCAGGGGTGCGAACACTGAAGCTTTCTTT; CDR3 protein: CASRTRGANTEAFF; D gene: -; V gene: TRBV7-9; clone size: few; J gene: TRBJ1-1
CDR3 DNA: TGCGCCAGCAGCCCGGGACTAGCGGGGGGCGGACTCCTTTACAATGAGCAGTTCTTC; CDR3 protein: CASSPGLAGGGLLYNEQFF; D gene: TRBD2; V gene: TRBV5-1; clone size: -; J gene: TRBJ2-1
CDR3 DNA: TGTGCCAGCAGAGGTGACCAGATGAACACTGAAGCTTTCTTT; CDR3 protein: CASRGDQMNTEAFF; D gene: -; V gene: TRBV6-6; clone size: -; J gene: TRBJ1-1
CDR3 DNA: TGTGCCAGCAGTGGGGGACTCCACACAGATACGCAGTATTTT; CDR3 protein: CASSGGLHTDTQYF; D gene: -; V gene: TRBV27; clone size: few; J gene: TRBJ2-3
CDR3 DNA: TGTGCCAGCGCAGGGTCCTACTCCTACGAGCAGTACTTC; CDR3 protein: CASAGSYSYEQYF; D gene: -; V gene: TRBV6-6; clone size: many; J gene: TRBJ2-7
CDR3 DNA: TGTGCCACCAGACCGACATCCCTAAAACTATATGAGCAGTTCTTC; CDR3 protein: CATRPTSLKLYEQFF; D gene: -; V gene: TRBV24-1; clone size: -; J gene: TRBJ2-1
CDR3 DNA: TGCAGTGCCAAACCCCCGCCCCGACTAGTGGAGGATGAGCAGTTCTTC; CDR3 protein: CSAKPPPRLVEDEQFF; D gene: -; V gene: TRBV20-1; clone size: many; J gene: TRBJ2-1
CDR3 DNA: TGTGCCTGGAGGGTTAAAGGGGGACAGAACACCGGGGAGCTGTTTTTT; CDR3 protein: CAWRVKGGQNTGELFF; D gene: -; V gene: TRBV30; clone size: -; J gene: TRBJ2-2
CDR3 DNA: TGCGCCAGCAGCCAGGGACAGGGCCAGGGGACTGAAGCTTTCTTT; CDR3 protein: CASSQGQGQGTEAFF; D gene: TRBD1; V gene: TRBV4-1; clone size: few; J gene: TRBJ1-1
CDR3 DNA: TGTGCCTGGAGCCTCGGGGTCCGTCCGGCAAGAGGAAACATTCAGTACTTC; CDR3 protein: CAWSLGVRPARGNIQYF; D gene: -; V gene: TRBV30; clone size: many; J gene: TRBJ2-4
CDR3 DNA: TGTGCCAGCAGCTTAGAGGCGACGAACACCGGGGAGCTGTTTTTT; CDR3 protein: CASSLEATNTGELFF; D gene: -; V gene: TRBV7-3; clone size: few; J gene: TRBJ2-2
CDR3 DNA: TGCGCCAGCAGCTCCACCGGGACTAGCGGGATAACAGATACGCAGTATTTT; CDR3 protein: CASSSTGTSGITDTQYF; D gene: TRBD2; V gene: TRBV5-1; clone size: -; J gene: TRBJ2-3
CDR3 DNA: TGCGCCAGCAGCTTAGGGGCGCCATCCTACGAGCAGTACTTC; CDR3 protein: CASSLGAPSYEQYF; D gene: -; V gene: TRBV5-1; clone size: few; J gene: TRBJ2-7
CDR3 DNA: TGTGCCAGCAGCTTCGGTGGGCGCAATCAGCCCCAGCATTTT; CDR3 protein: CASSFGGRNQPQHF; D gene: -; V gene: TRBV7-2; clone size: -; J gene: TRBJ1-5
CDR3 DNA: TGCAGTGCTAGAGCAGGAGACTATCGTTCACCCCTCCACTTT; CDR3 protein: CSARAGDYRSPLHF; D gene: -; V gene: TRBV20-1; clone size: medium-sized; J gene: TRBJ1-6